The present entry profiles one T cell receptor (beta chain) with its context. Sequencing used immunoSEQ multiplex PCR; TCRdb keeps in-frame clones, though not all of them. The repertoire holds about 130,000 clones, with 80% to 95% as singletons. This CDR3 is built from 15 residues. V was pared by 5 bases and J by 1 base, with 15 bases between. The germline gives CDR1 SGHAT, CDR2 FQNNGV. This record comes from a study of blood T cell repertoires in COVID-19. Whole-study context: Whether acute or convalescent, the COVID-19 samples came from the United States, Italy and Spain. T cells, B-cell-depleted T cells, or PBMCs provided the cDNA or gDNA that served as material.

The source material was peripheral blood. The sequence came from a man in his fifties or sixties with COVID-19, enrolled during active disease. The V gene is TRBV11-2, the J gene TRBJ2-7, with D possibly matching TRBD1 (6 bases). CDR3 in DNA: TGTGCCAGCAGCCCCCACAGGGATAGATCCTACGAGCAGTACTTC. It encodes CASSPHRDRSYEQYF. Filled out from reference TRBV11-2 and TRBJ2-7, the complete variable domain reads EAGVAQSPRYKIIEKRQSVAFWCNPISGHATLYWYQQILGQGPKLLIQFQNNGVVDDSQLPKDRFSAERLKGVDSTLKIQPAKLEDSAVYLCASSPHRDRSYEQYFGPGTRLTVT.